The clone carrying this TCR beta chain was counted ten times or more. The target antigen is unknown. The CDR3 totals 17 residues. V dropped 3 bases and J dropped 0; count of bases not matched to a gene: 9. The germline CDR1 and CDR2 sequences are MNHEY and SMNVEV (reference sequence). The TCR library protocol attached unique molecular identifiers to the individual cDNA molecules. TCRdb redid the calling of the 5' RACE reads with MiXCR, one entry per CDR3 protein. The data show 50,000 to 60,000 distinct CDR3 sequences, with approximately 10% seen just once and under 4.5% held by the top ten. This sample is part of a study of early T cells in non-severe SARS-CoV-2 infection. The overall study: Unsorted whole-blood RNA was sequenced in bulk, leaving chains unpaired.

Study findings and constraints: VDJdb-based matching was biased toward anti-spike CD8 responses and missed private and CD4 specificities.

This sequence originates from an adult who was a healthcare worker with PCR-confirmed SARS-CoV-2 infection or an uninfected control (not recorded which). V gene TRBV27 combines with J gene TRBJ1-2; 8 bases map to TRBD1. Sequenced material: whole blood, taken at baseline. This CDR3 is CASSFGTGGATNYGYTF. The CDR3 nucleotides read TGTGCCAGCAGTTTTGGTACAGGGGGTGCAACTAACTATGGCTACACCTTC.